The 18 T cell receptor beta chains listed next were all sequenced from one sample in a study of cytomegalovirus exposure and HLA in healthy donors. Primers for the PCR totalled 60 Vbeta and 13 Jbeta. The method was immunoSEQ multiplex PCR; TCRdb's version includes in-frame clones alone and lacks a portion of them. The table has about 150,000 clones, 75% to 80% seen once. Input material: PBMCs. All receptors come from a woman aged 25 to 39 in good health and CMV-seronegative.

V and J are TRBV5-1 and TRBJ2-3; a weak D match, TRBD1 (6 bases). V lost 0 bases and J lost 0, with 8 bases in between. The CDR3 runs 15 residues. Per the germline V gene, CDR1 is SGHRS and CDR2 is YFSETQ. The CDR3 DNA sequence: TGCGCCAGCAGCTTGGAACAGGGAAGCACAGATACGCAGTATTTT. This sequence encodes CASSLEQGSTDTQYF.

The genes are TRBV7-9 and TRBJ2-5; 13 bases match TRBD2. The CDR3 spans 13 residues. Germline V gives CDR1 SEHNR, CDR2 FQNEAQ (reference sequence). The V gene end was trimmed by 11 bases and the J gene end by 3 bases; junction bases not matched to a gene: 3. CDR3 in amino acids: CAGTSGGEETQYF. In DNA, the CDR3 is TGTGCCGGAACTAGCGGGGGGGAAGAGACCCAGTACTTC. The complete variable domain, with remaining parts taken from reference TRBV7-9 and TRBJ2-5, reads DTGVSQNPRHKITKRGQNVTFRCDPISEHNRLYWYRQTLGQGPEFLTYFQNEAQLEKSRLLSDRFSAERPKGSFSTLEIQRTEQGDSAMYLCAGTSGGEETQYFGPGTRLLVL.

V is TRBV5-4 and J is TRBJ2-1, with 12 positions matching TRBD2. The CDR3 extends over 16 amino acids. With V trimmed by 2 bases and J by 5 bases, 5 bases remained unmatched. CDR1 is SGHNT, CDR2 YYREEE, per germline (reference sequence). The CDR3 region is CASSFPPSGGDNEQFF. Here the CDR3 DNA reads TGTGCCAGCAGCTTTCCACCTAGCGGGGGGGACAATGAGCAGTTCTTC.

This CDR3 is CASSNPLTNYGYTF. CDR3 nucleotide sequence: TGTGCCAGTAGTAACCCACTCACGAACTATGGCTACACCTTC. The chain has TRBV19 and TRBJ1-2; D unclear. CDR1 is LNHDA, CDR2 SQIVND, per germline (reference sequence). The CDR3 loop spans 14 amino acids. The ends were cut back, 4 bases at V and 2 bases at J, with 11 bases in the middle.

The chain carries TRBV9 and TRBJ1-3; D gene uncertain. CDR1 and CDR2 (germline): SGDLS, YYNGEE. CDR3 size: 13 residues. The V gene lost 3 bases and the J gene lost 4 bases, with 8 bases spanning the gap. CDR3 DNA sequence: TGTGCCAGCAGCGAAAACAACGGAAACACCATATATTTT. Translation gives CASSENNGNTIYF.

This chain links TRBV4-2 with TRBJ2-2; 9 bases align to TRBD1. The CDR3 length is 22 residues. From germline, CDR1 is LGHNA and CDR2 YNFKEQ. V dropped 4 bases and J dropped 6; count of bases not matched to a gene: 27. CDR3 sequence reads: CASSPEGPGQGPRDSDAGELFF. CDR3 bases: TGTGCCAGCAGCCCAGAGGGGCCGGGACAGGGTCCCCGGGATAGTGACGCCGGGGAGCTGTTTTTT.

The chain joins TRBV29-1 to TRBJ2-3, with D possibly matching TRBD2 (7 bases). Germline CDR1 and CDR2: SQVTM and ANQGSEA. CDR3 length: 20 residues. The germline V and J ends were trimmed by 0 bases and 3 bases, with 28 bases remaining between them. CDR3 nucleotide sequence: TGCAGCGTTGAAGATCGGGGTTTCGCCCTAGGAGGGGGGGGGACAGATACGCAGTATTTT. Its protein product is CSVEDRGFALGGGGTDTQYF.

The rearrangement links TRBV2 to TRBJ1-2; D uncertain. The germline CDR1 and CDR2 sequences are SNHLY and FYNNEI. There are 13 residues in the CDR3. V lost 5 bases to trimming and J lost 0 bases, with 7 bases between them. CDR3 residues: CASSLEANYGYTF. In nucleotides, the CDR3 is TGTGCCAGCAGTCTAGAGGCTAACTATGGCTACACCTTC.

The chain is built from TRBV6-5 and TRBJ2-7; 9 bases map to TRBD1. The CDR3 is 15 amino acids. J gave up 3 bases and V 7 bases, and 10 bases lay outside the gene matches. The germline CDR1 and CDR2 sequences are MNHEY and SVGAGI. CDR3 region: CASTTTGTGNYEQYF. CDR3 nucleotide sequence: TGTGCCAGCACCACCACCGGGACAGGGAACTACGAGCAGTACTTC.

The J gene is TRBJ2-7, the V gene TRBV5-8, with D hard to call. Germline V CDR1 and CDR2: SGHTS, YDEGEE. V was cut by 0 bases and J by 6 bases, with 13 bases left in between. This CDR3 spans 14 amino acids. The CDR3: CASSLATVVAEQYF. The CDR3 nucleotides read TGTGCCAGCAGCTTGGCCACGGTAGTTGCCGAGCAGTACTTC.

The rearrangement links TRBV5-4 to TRBJ1-2, with D maybe TRBD1 (6 bases). The V and J ends lost 2 bases and 4 bases respectively, with 15 bases between them. The germline V gene has CDR1 SGHNT and CDR2 YYREEE (reference sequence). There are 15 residues in the CDR3. For the CDR3, the DNA is TGTGCCAGCAGCTTAAACAACAGGGCCGGCTATGGCTACACCTTC. Translated, it gives CASSLNNRAGYGYTF.

The genes are TRBV25-1 and TRBJ1-1; TRBD1 aligns across 9 bases. The CDR3 loop spans 15 amino acids. Germline V gene data show CDR1 as MGHDK and CDR2 as SYGVNS. J gave up 4 bases and V 7 bases, and 10 bases lay outside the gene matches. The CDR3 spells CASNPRQGVVTEAFF. CDR3 in DNA: TGTGCCAGCAATCCTCGACAGGGGGTTGTCACTGAAGCTTTCTTT.

V usage is TRBV7-2 and J usage is TRBJ2-3, with D maybe TRBD1 (6 bases). V lost 6 bases to trimming and J lost 1 base, with 11 bases between them. The CDR3 is made up of 14 amino acids. In germline, CDR1 is SGHTA, CDR2 FQGNSA. CDR3 protein: CASRDAGGTDTQYF. The CDR3 coding sequence is TGTGCCAGCAGAGATGCAGGGGGCACAGATACGCAGTATTTT.

This clone appeared a single time. Other DNA sequences in the sample encode the same CDR3. The chain uses TRBV29-1 and TRBJ2-7; the D gene is possibly TRBD1 (5 bases). The CDR3 is made up of 12 amino acids. Trimming pared 6 bases from V and 0 bases from J, leaving 9 bases between. Germline lookup yields CDR1 SQVTM and CDR2 ANQGSEA. The CDR3 nucleotides read TGCAGCGTATCAGGGTCCTCCTACGAGCAGTACTTC. Protein: CSVSGSSYEQYF.

V and J are TRBV5-6 and TRBJ1-5; TRBD1 is a possible D gene (6 bases). Germline values: CDR1 SGHDT, CDR2 YYEEEE. The V end lost 2 bases, the J end lost 4 bases, and 10 bases lay between the germline ends. The CDR3 extends over 14 amino acids. CDR3 loop: CASSFRQGNQPQHF. In DNA form, the CDR3 reads TGTGCCAGCAGCTTTCGGCAGGGGAATCAGCCCCAGCATTTT.

This sequence joins TRBV5-1 and TRBJ1-1, with D possibly being TRBD1 (5 bases). From germline, CDR1 is SGHRS and CDR2 YFSETQ. V shed 1 base and J shed 1 base, with 11 bases lying between them. This CDR3 comprises 15 residues. The CDR3 sequence is CASSLRQGGNTEAFF. The CDR3 DNA follows: TGCGCCAGCAGCTTGCGGCAGGGCGGGAACACTGAAGCTTTCTTT. The entire variable domain, with the rest obtained from reference TRBV5-1 and TRBJ1-1, is as follows: KAGVTQTPRYLIKTRGQQVTLSCSPISGHRSVSWYQQTPGQGLQFLFEYFSETQRNKGNFPGRFSGRQFSNSRSEMNVSTLELGDSALYLCASSLRQGGNTEAFFGQGTRLTVV.

The chain couples TRBV5-1 to TRBJ1-5; 8 nucleotides agree with TRBD1. Germline-derived CDR1 and CDR2 are SGHRS and YFSETQ. The CDR3 sequence is 15 residues long. Trimming at V came to 4 bases and at J to 0 bases, leaving 3 bases not matched to a gene. CDR3 nucleotide sequence: TGCGCCAGCAGCCGGACAGGGAATAGCAATCAGCCCCAGCATTTT. Translation: CASSRTGNSNQPQHF.

The chain couples TRBV7-2 to TRBJ2-1; 8 nucleotides align to TRBD1. After removal of 4 bases from V and 7 bases from J, the junction contained 3 bases not matched to a gene. The CDR3 covers 13 residues. Germline V gene lookup returns CDR1 SGHTA and CDR2 FQGNSA. The CDR3 DNA reads as TGTGCCAGCAGCTCGTACAGGGGGAATGAGCAGTTCTTC. Translated: CASSSYRGNEQFF.